Following are 26 T cell receptor beta chains from one sample sequenced in a study of control samples from healthy donors and cancer patients. Produced via immunoSEQ multiplex PCR; TCRdb's table is partial and in-frame only. The data contain about 100,000 clones, roughly 91% of them singletons. Sequencing input: blood. The receptor set was obtained from a man younger than 45 in good health.

The chain joins TRBV25-1 to TRBJ2-1; D is perhaps TRBD1 (6 bases). Germline CDR1 is MGHDK and CDR2 is SYGVNS. Trimming took 4 bases from V and 3 from J, leaving 22 bases between them. The CDR3 consists of 18 residues. CDR3 loop: CASSVSTGPHLDYNEQFF. CDR3 bases: TGTGCCAGCAGTGTGTCGACAGGTCCCCATCTGGACTACAATGAGCAGTTCTTC. Full variable domain (remainder filled in from reference TRBV25-1 and TRBJ2-1): EADIYQTPRYLVIGTGKKITLECSQTMGHDKMYWYQQDPGMELHLIHYSYGVNSTEKGDLSSESTVSRIRTEHFPLTLESARPSHTSQYLCASSVSTGPHLDYNEQFFGPGTRLTVL.

The genes are TRBV4-1 and TRBJ2-1; TRBD1 is a possible D gene (5 bases). The CDR3 is made up of 14 amino acids. The V and J ends lost 1 base and 9 bases respectively, with 13 bases between them. Germline CDR1 reads MGHRA; CDR2 reads YSYEKL. This chain's CDR3 is CASSQGPGSGEQFF. As DNA, the CDR3 is TGCGCCAGCAGCCAAGGTCCAGGGTCCGGTGAGCAGTTCTTC.

This chain links TRBV5-1 with TRBJ2-3; tentatively, D is TRBD2 (5 bases). V was pared by 4 bases and J by 2 bases, with 14 bases between. Germline V lookup: CDR1 SGHRS, CDR2 YFSETQ. This CDR3 has 15 residues. DNA of the CDR3: TGCGCCAGCAGCCCGGACTGGAGCAACACAGATACGCAGTATTTT. It translates to CASSPDWSNTDTQYF.

This rearrangement joins TRBV7-9 to TRBJ1-2; 7 bases are shared with TRBD1. The CDR3 extends over 14 amino acids. The germline V gene encodes CDR1 SEHNR and CDR2 FQNEAQ (reference sequence). V gave up 2 bases and J gave up 6 bases; unmatched junction bases: 6. The CDR3 is CASSLQGEGNGYTF. CDR3 nucleotide sequence: TGTGCCAGCAGCTTACAGGGGGAGGGTAATGGCTACACCTTC.

The chain uses TRBV6-5 and TRBJ1-5; tentative D call: TRBD1 (5 bases). Germline CDR1 reads MNHEY; CDR2 reads SVGAGI. The CDR3 sequence is 14 residues long. Trimming stripped 6 bases from V and 5 bases from J, with 14 bases between. The CDR3 DNA reads TGTGCCAGCAGGGGGGACGGAGCGTATCAGCCCCAGCATTTT. It yields the protein CASRGDGAYQPQHF.

The J gene is TRBJ1-2, the V gene TRBV28, with 8 bases identical to TRBD1. Germline assignment: CDR1 MDHEN and CDR2 SYDVKM. This CDR3 spans 15 amino acids. Trimming removed 2 bases from V and 8 bases from J; junction bases left unmatched: 10. Written as DNA, the CDR3 is TGTGCCAGCAGTTTAGGAAACAGGGGGAGAGGAGGCTACACCTTC. Encoded protein: CASSLGNRGRGGYTF.

The chain employs TRBV29-1 and TRBJ1-1, with D perhaps TRBD1 (5 bases). Germline loops: CDR1 SQVTM, CDR2 ANQGSEA. Trimming removed 4 bases from V and 0 bases from J, with 15 bases in between. This CDR3 has 15 residues. The CDR3 here is CSVGGGTRMNTEAFF. CDR3 DNA sequence: TGCAGCGTTGGGGGGGGAACGAGAATGAACACTGAAGCTTTCTTT.

The J gene is TRBJ1-2, the V gene TRBV6-4, with unresolved D. The CDR3 covers 12 residues. Germline CDR1 MRHNA, CDR2 SNTAGT. V was shortened by 3 bases and J by 8 bases, with 10 bases between the two germline ends. CDR3 DNA sequence: TGTGCCAGCAGTGATCGAGGGTTCGGCTACACCTTC. Translated: CASSDRGFGYTF.

The rearrangement uses TRBV7-2 and TRBJ1-4; D call uncertain. The ends were cut back, 5 bases at V and 7 bases at J, with 8 bases in the middle. The germline V gene encodes CDR1 SGHTA and CDR2 FQGNSA. The CDR3 totals 12 residues. Written as DNA, the CDR3 is TGTGCCAGCAGCCATTACGGTGAAAAACTGTTTTTT. It translates to CASSHYGEKLFF. Full variable domain (outside the CDR3, taken from reference TRBV7-2 and TRBJ1-4): GAGVSQSPSNKVTEKGKDVELRCDPISGHTALYWYRQSLGQGLEFLIYFQGNSAPDKSGLPSDRFSAERTGGSVSTLTIQRTQQEDSAVYLCASSHYGEKLFFGSGTQLSVL.

The chain has TRBV5-4 and TRBJ1-2; 8 nucleotides line up with TRBD1. CDR3 length: 14 amino acids. In germline, CDR1 is SGHNT, CDR2 YYREEE (reference sequence). Trimming removed 5 bases from V and 8 bases from J; junction bases left unmatched: 11. CDR3 in amino acids: CASSQDRAQRGYTF. CDR3 nucleotide sequence: TGTGCCAGCAGTCAGGACAGGGCCCAGAGGGGCTACACCTTC. Full variable domain (outside the CDR3, taken from reference TRBV5-4 and TRBJ1-2): ETGVTQSPTHLIKTRGQQVTLRCSSQSGHNTVSWYQQALGQGPQFIFQYYREEENGRGNFPPRFSGLQFPNYSSELNVNALELDDSALYLCASSQDRAQRGYTFGSGTRLTVV.

The chain links TRBV29-1 to TRBJ1-1, with D possibly TRBD1 on 6 matching bases. CDR1 is SQVTM and CDR2 is ANQGSEA in the germline V gene. Trimming pared 7 bases from V and 10 bases from J, leaving 13 bases between. This CDR3 has 10 amino acids. CDR3 protein: CSANREGAFF. CDR3 DNA sequence: TGCAGCGCAAACAGGGAGGGAGCTTTCTTT.

The table lists this clone with a count of one. The J gene is TRBJ2-7, the V gene TRBV11-1, with 8 bases matching TRBD1. V shed 5 bases and J 4 bases; nucleotides not matched to a gene: 10. The CDR3 length is 15 residues. Germline V gene data show CDR1 as SGHAT and CDR2 as FQDESV (reference sequence). This CDR3 is CASSPSGGAEYEQYF. CDR3 DNA: TGTGCCAGCAGCCCATCAGGGGGCGCCGAGTACGAGCAGTACTTC.

The rearrangement links TRBV7-9 to TRBJ1-5, with no clear D. From germline, CDR1 is SEHNR and CDR2 FQNEAQ (reference sequence). The ends were cut back, 2 bases at V and 4 bases at J, with 6 bases in the middle. This CDR3 is built from 13 residues. The CDR3 reads CASSLIANQPQHF. The CDR3 DNA is TGTGCCAGCAGCTTAATAGCAAATCAGCCCCAGCATTTT. Combining the CDR3 with reference TRBV7-9 and TRBJ1-5 gives the whole variable domain DTGVSQNPRHKITKRGQNVTFRCDPISEHNRLYWYRQTLGQGPEFLTYFQNEAQLEKSRLLSDRFSAERPKGSFSTLEIQRTEQGDSAMYLCASSLIANQPQHFGDGTRLSIL.

The chain uses TRBV6-4 and TRBJ1-5; D gene uncertain. CDR1 and CDR2 (germline): MRHNA, SNTAGT. The CDR3 covers 15 residues. V was pared by 4 bases and J by 0 bases, with 10 bases between. The CDR3: CASSASSNSNQPQHF. The CDR3 bases are TGTGCCAGCAGTGCATCTTCGAATAGCAATCAGCCCCAGCATTTT.

J is TRBJ2-3 and V is TRBV7-9; 11 bases line up with TRBD2. J lost 0 bases, V lost 4 bases, and 6 bases had no gene match. From germline, CDR1 is SEHNR and CDR2 FQNEAQ (reference sequence). This CDR3 is built from 17 residues. The DNA of the CDR3 is TGTGCCAGCAGCTGGGGACTAGCGGAAACTAGCACAGATACGCAGTATTTT. Encoded protein: CASSWGLAETSTDTQYF. The full variable domain, rest sourced from reference TRBV7-9 and TRBJ2-3, is DTGVSQNPRHKITKRGQNVTFRCDPISEHNRLYWYRQTLGQGPEFLTYFQNEAQLEKSRLLSDRFSAERPKGSFSTLEIQRTEQGDSAMYLCASSWGLAETSTDTQYFGPGTRLTVL.

The gene calls are TRBV5-5 and TRBJ2-2; 8 bases align to TRBD1. Germline assignment: CDR1 SGHKS and CDR2 YYEKEE (reference sequence). Trimming took 4 bases from V and 4 from J; bases not matched to a gene: 9. The CDR3 covers 16 residues. CDR3 nucleotides: TGTGCCAGCAGCGAGAGGACAGGGAGAGGCACCGGGGAGCTGTTTTTT. As protein: CASSERTGRGTGELFF.

The rearrangement uses TRBV7-6 and TRBJ2-1; 10 bases match TRBD2. J was trimmed by 6 bases and V by 3 bases; bases with no gene match: 2. CDR3 length: 14 amino acids. Per germline, CDR1 SGHVS and CDR2 FNYEAQ. The CDR3 sequence is CASSLGLAINEQFF. Written as DNA, the CDR3 is TGTGCCAGCAGCTTGGGACTAGCGATCAATGAGCAGTTCTTC.

This chain uses TRBV18 with TRBJ1-3, with D possibly being TRBD1 (5 bases). Trimming shortened V by 1 base and J by 7 bases, and 14 bases separated the two germline ends. CDR3 length: 15 residues. From germline, CDR1 is KGHSH and CDR2 LQKENI. The CDR3 region is CASSPRGTDANTIYF. The CDR3 DNA follows: TGTGCCAGCTCACCACGTGGGACGGATGCCAACACCATATATTTT. The full variable domain, completed using reference TRBV18 and TRBJ1-3, is NAGVMQNPRHLVRRRGQEARLRCSPMKGHSHVYWYRQLPEEGLKFMVYLQKENIIDESGMPKERFSAEFPKEGPSILRIQQVVRGDSAAYFCASSPRGTDANTIYFGEGSWLTVV.

The chain joins TRBV6-5 to TRBJ1-1; 10 nucleotides align to TRBD1. From germline, CDR1 is MNHEY and CDR2 SVGAGI. Trimming took 2 bases from V and 5 from J; bases not matched to a gene: 8. The CDR3 is 16 residues long. The CDR3 is CASSYGSRDRGTEAFF. The CDR3 DNA is TGTGCCAGCAGTTACGGGTCCCGGGACAGGGGTACTGAAGCTTTCTTT.

In its sample, this clone was seen once. The chain links TRBV7-9 to TRBJ1-1, with D maybe TRBD1 (5 bases). From germline, CDR1 is SEHNR and CDR2 FQNEAQ (reference sequence). V was pared by 2 bases and J by 2 bases, with 21 bases between. This CDR3 is 18 amino acids long. CDR3 sequence: CASSLLGPLVGGNTEAFF. CDR3 DNA sequence: TGTGCCAGCAGCTTACTGGGCCCGTTGGTGGGGGGAAACACTGAAGCTTTCTTT.

In DNA form, the CDR3 reads TGTGCCAGCGGAGTAACAGCAGGGACCGGGGCCAACGTCCTGACTTTC. Translation: CASGVTAGTGANVLTF. J is TRBJ2-6 and V is TRBV28; either TRBD1 or TRBD2 may supply D (5 bases each). V was pared by 8 bases and J by 4 bases, with 18 bases between. Germline V gene data show CDR1 as MDHEN and CDR2 as SYDVKM. The CDR3 runs to 16 residues.

This clone has more than one count but fewer than ten. The chain uses TRBV5-1 and TRBJ2-3; a possible D gene is TRBD2 (5 bases). Germline loops: CDR1 SGHRS, CDR2 YFSETQ. V dropped 3 bases and J dropped 5 bases, with 13 bases sitting between them. The length of the CDR3 is 14 residues. The CDR3: CASSSRESRDTQYF. In DNA, the CDR3 is TGCGCCAGCAGCTCACGGGAATCTCGAGATACGCAGTATTTT.

The chain combines TRBV27 with TRBJ1-5; 7 bases are shared with TRBD1. The germline CDR1 and CDR2 sequences are MNHEY and SMNVEV (reference sequence). J lost 4 bases, V lost 5 bases, and 2 bases had no gene match. The CDR3 has 13 residues. The CDR3 DNA sequence: TGTGCCAGCAGTAAACAGGGGAATCAGCCCCAGCATTTT. Translated: CASSKQGNQPQHF.

The chain recombines TRBV30 with TRBJ1-6; TRBD1 agrees at 8 bases. Trimming removed 5 bases from V and 5 bases from J; junction bases left unmatched: 5. CDR1 GTSNPN and CDR2 SVGIG come from the germline V gene (reference sequence). The CDR3 has 14 amino acids. CDR3 bases: TGTGCCTGGGGAACGGGACAGGATAATTCACCCCTCCACTTT. Translation: CAWGTGQDNSPLHF.

V and J are TRBV14 and TRBJ1-1; D remains unclear. Germline CDR1 is SGHDN and CDR2 is FVKESK. CDR3 size: 15 residues. The V end was cut by 4 bases, the J end by 3 bases, with 15 bases between. The CDR3 protein is CASSPPERVYTEAFF. The CDR3 region has the DNA TGTGCCAGCAGCCCGCCAGAGCGGGTTTACACTGAAGCTTTCTTT.

The rearrangement joins TRBV21-1 to TRBJ2-1. TRBV21-1 is reported as a pseudogene. This CDR3 region has 11 residues. CDR3 coding DNA: TGTGCCAGCAGCAAAGGAAATGAGCAGTTCTTC. This encodes CASSKGNEQFF.